These T cell receptor beta chains were read from a single sample in a study of T-cell memory formation after mild COVID-19. TCRdb re-called the 5' RACE reads through MiXCR, storing one row per CDR3 protein. Of about 320,000 distinct CDR3 sequences listed, around an eighth were seen once; the top ten hold 21%. The material sequenced was PBMCs or a T cell subset sorted from them (not recorded which). The receptors were gathered from a man aged 18-30 years who had mild COVID-19 (a few samples of this study predate the infection). Cell type and time point are not known. Each CDR3 is given with its conserved first and last residue. The order of the fields is D gene, V gene, clone size, J gene, CDR3 protein, CDR3 DNA. The D gene is left open where the match is weak. Part of the rows lack a size; the others show once, few, many or a class for expanded clones.

D gene: .
V gene: TRBV19
clone size: .
J gene: TRBJ2-7
CDR3 protein: CASSIVPGNEQYF
CDR3 DNA: TGTGCCAGTAGTATAGTCCCGGGGAACGAGCAGTACTTC

D gene: .
V gene: TRBV14
clone size: few
J gene: TRBJ1-1
CDR3 protein: CASSQQGTEAFF
CDR3 DNA: TGTGCCAGCAGCCAACAGGGGACTGAAGCTTTCTTT

D gene: TRBD1
V gene: TRBV20-1
clone size: .
J gene: TRBJ1-6
CDR3 protein: CSARTGRGSYNSPLHF
CDR3 DNA: TGCAGTGCTAGGACAGGGAGGGGCTCCTATAATTCACCCCTCCACTTT

D gene: TRBD1
V gene: TRBV7-2
clone size: .
J gene: TRBJ1-2
CDR3 protein: CASSLEDRGRDGYTF
CDR3 DNA: TGTGCCAGCAGCTTAGAGGACAGGGGACGAGACGGCTACACCTTC

D gene: TRBD2
V gene: TRBV12-3/TRBV12-4
clone size: few
J gene: TRBJ2-3
CDR3 protein: CASRPSGGSTDTQYF
CDR3 DNA: TGTGCCAGCAGGCCTAGCGGGGGCAGCACAGATACGCAGTATTTT

D gene: .
V gene: TRBV20-1
clone size: .
J gene: TRBJ2-3
CDR3 protein: CSARENRGSPDTQYF
CDR3 DNA: TGCAGTGCTAGAGAAAACCGGGGAAGCCCAGATACGCAGTATTTT

D gene: .
V gene: TRBV6-5
clone size: many
J gene: TRBJ2-7
CDR3 protein: CASSLNYPYEQYF
CDR3 DNA: TGTGCCAGCAGTTTAAACTATCCCTACGAGCAGTACTTC

D gene: TRBD1
V gene: TRBV4-3
clone size: .
J gene: TRBJ2-2
CDR3 protein: CASSHGQGTGELFF
CDR3 DNA: TGCGCCAGCAGCCATGGACAGGGCACCGGGGAGCTGTTTTTT

D gene: .
V gene: TRBV7-9
clone size: .
J gene: TRBJ1-3
CDR3 protein: CASSLERGNTIYF
CDR3 DNA: TGTGCCAGCAGCTTAGAACGTGGAAACACCATATATTTT

D gene: .
V gene: TRBV6-5
clone size: once
J gene: TRBJ2-1
CDR3 protein: CASSAPGTGRNEQFF
CDR3 DNA: TGTGCCAGCAGTGCCCCCGGGACGGGTAGGAATGAGCAGTTCTTC

D gene: TRBD2
V gene: TRBV20-1
clone size: .
J gene: TRBJ2-5
CDR3 protein: CSARNLAGVRLETQYF
CDR3 DNA: TGCAGTGCTAGAAACCTAGCGGGAGTTCGTCTAGAGACCCAGTACTTC

D gene: .
V gene: TRBV3-1
clone size: few
J gene: TRBJ1-5
CDR3 protein: CASSQGDRWGQPQHF
CDR3 DNA: TGTGCCAGCAGCCAAGGAGACCGATGGGGTCAGCCCCAGCATTTT

D gene: TRBD1
V gene: TRBV12-3/TRBV12-4
clone size: .
J gene: TRBJ1-1
CDR3 protein: CASTPRQGDTEAFF
CDR3 DNA: TGTGCCAGCACTCCACGACAGGGGGACACTGAAGCTTTCTTT

D gene: .
V gene: TRBV6-2/TRBV6-3
clone size: .
J gene: TRBJ1-1
CDR3 protein: CASQRDGDTEAFF
CDR3 DNA: TGTGCCTCGCAAAGGGACGGGGACACTGAAGCTTTCTTT

D gene: .
V gene: TRBV10-3
clone size: .
J gene: TRBJ2-3
CDR3 protein: CAISDVAVYTDTQYF
CDR3 DNA: TGTGCCATCAGTGACGTTGCGGTATACACAGATACGCAGTATTTT

D gene: TRBD1
V gene: TRBV6-6
clone size: .
J gene: TRBJ1-5
CDR3 protein: CASRDTGGNQPQHF
CDR3 DNA: TGTGCCAGCAGAGATACAGGGGGCAATCAGCCCCAGCATTTT

D gene: .
V gene: TRBV12-3/TRBV12-4
clone size: .
J gene: TRBJ2-2
CDR3 protein: CASRRRGSNTGELFF
CDR3 DNA: TGTGCCAGCAGACGAAGGGGATCGAACACCGGGGAGCTGTTTTTT

D gene: .
V gene: TRBV12-3/TRBV12-4
clone size: many
J gene: TRBJ2-1
CDR3 protein: CASSSWRDGHGQFF
CDR3 DNA: TGTGCCAGCAGTTCATGGCGGGACGGCCACGGGCAGTTCTTC

D gene: .
V gene: TRBV5-1
clone size: .
J gene: TRBJ2-5
CDR3 protein: CASRLAGELETQYF
CDR3 DNA: TGCGCCAGCAGACTGGCCGGGGAACTCGAGACCCAGTACTTC

D gene: .
V gene: TRBV5-1
clone size: many
J gene: TRBJ2-7
CDR3 protein: CASSLGAGSNEQYF
CDR3 DNA: TGCGCCAGCAGCTTGGGGGCCGGATCAAACGAGCAGTACTTC

D gene: TRBD1
V gene: TRBV10-3
clone size: few
J gene: TRBJ1-5
CDR3 protein: CAISAGGSDQPQHF
CDR3 DNA: TGTGCCATCAGTGCAGGGGGCAGTGATCAGCCCCAGCATTTT

D gene: TRBD1
V gene: TRBV14
clone size: few
J gene: TRBJ1-2
CDR3 protein: CASSPPGTGLSYGYTF
CDR3 DNA: TGTGCCAGCAGCCCGCCCGGGACAGGGTTATCCTATGGCTACACCTTC